The source of this T cell receptor beta chain is a study of human T cells and chemical hapten exposure. The table lists this clonotype with a few counts. Documented time point: patch test 3, about 24 weeks after DPC sensitization. Treatment in this sample: therapeutic diphenylcyclopropenone sensitization with weekly scalp DPC. TCRdb fed the RACE reads into MiXCR, producing one record per CDR3 protein. The sample holds 90,000 to 140,000 distinct CDR3 sequences, approximately 36% seen once. Trimming left V 2 bases short and J 4 bases short, with 5 bases between. The CDR3 extends over 12 amino acids. The chain uses TRBV12-3 or TRBV12-4 and TRBJ1-2, with unresolved D. Sequencing used whole blood, obtained in connection with sensitization to the hapten diphenylcyclopropenone (DPC). This TCR was sampled from a man aged 35-49 years with alopecia areata. Some clones in this sample may be carry-over from other donors' samples. CDR3 nucleotides: TGTGCCAGCAGTTTACCGGGCTATGGCTACACCTTC. This sequence encodes CASSLPGYGYTF.